Many counts were recorded for the clone carrying this T cell receptor beta chain. This sample is part of a study of human T cells and chemical hapten exposure. Time point denoted: patch test 1, 2 weeks after DPC sensitization. Noted treatment: therapeutic diphenylcyclopropenone sensitization with weekly scalp DPC. The CDR3 extends over 13 amino acids. CDR1 and CDR2 from the germline V gene are SSHAT and FNYEAQ (reference sequence). The junction had 3 bases not matched to a gene; V was cut back by 4 bases and J by 5 bases. TCRdb re-called the RACE reads through MiXCR, storing one row per CDR3 protein. The sample gives 45,000 to 60,000 distinct CDR3 sequences, roughly a tenth of which show up once; about an eighth is in the top ten.

J is TRBJ2-7 and V is TRBV7-7; TRBD2 agrees at 9 bases. The material sequenced was whole blood, taken in connection with sensitization to the hapten diphenylcyclopropenone (DPC). This TCR came from a woman in her forties with alopecia areata. Some clones in this sample may be carry-over from other donors' samples. The CDR3 coding sequence is TGTGCCAGCAGCTCCGGGACTAGCAACGAGCAGTACTTC. Translation gives CASSSGTSNEQYF.